The rows below give T cell receptor beta chains drawn from one sample of a study of T-cell reconstitution after alpha-beta-depleted transplantation in children. TCRdb passed the PCR reads through MiXCR, listing each CDR3 protein once. The repertoire includes around 800,000 distinct CDR3 sequences, approximately 15% of them detected once, and about 4.6% sits in the top ten. The sample in question was PBMCs, mostly from graft donor cells, obtained 360 days after TCRalphabeta/CD19-depleted stem cell transplant. These receptors came from a male patient under 18 who had a stem cell transplant for acute lymphoblastic leukemia, so the T cells may come from the graft donor. Each CDR3 is given with its conserved first and last residue. The order of the fields is V gene, D gene, clone size, J gene, CDR3 DNA, CDR3 protein. A D gene is named only where the DNA matches it firmly. Clone size, where shown, is once, few, many, or a class for clones that have expanded.

>TRBV9|-|few|TRBJ1-3
TGTGCCAGCAGCGTAGATCGGAGCTCTGGAAACACCATATATTTT
CASSVDRSSGNTIYF
>TRBV29-1|-|few|TRBJ1-1
TGCAGCTCATCCCGGGCCTCGAACACTGAAGCTTTCTTT
CSSSRASNTEAFF
>TRBV5-1|-|-|TRBJ2-2
TGCGCCAGCAACAGGGACATCACCGGGGAGCTGTTTTTT
CASNRDITGELFF
>TRBV6-5|-|few|TRBJ1-2
TGTGCCAGCAGTTACCCCACGGGTGGCTACACCTTC
CASSYPTGGYTF
>TRBV3-1|-|few|TRBJ2-1
TGTGCCAGCAGCCAACCCCTCCCTAGGGATGAGCAGTTCTTC
CASSQPLPRDEQFF
>TRBV27|-|-|TRBJ2-3
TGTGCCACAGCAGAACAGGAAAGCACAGATACGCAGTATTTT
CATAEQESTDTQYF
>TRBV20-1|-|few|TRBJ2-1
TGCAGTGCTAGGAGAGCGGAGGTCCCCTACAATGAGCAGTTCTTC
CSARRAEVPYNEQFF
>TRBV7-9|TRBD2|few|TRBJ2-1
TGTGCCGGCGCCGTAGCGGGAAAGAGGATAAATGAGCAGTTCTTC
CAGAVAGKRINEQFF
>TRBV29-1|-|-|TRBJ2-5
TGCAGCGCTACCGGGACACAAGAGACCCAGTACTTC
CSATGTQETQYF
>TRBV7-8|-|-|TRBJ2-7
TGTGCCAGCAGCACCACCCTTAGAAACTACGAGCAGTACTTC
CASSTTLRNYEQYF
>TRBV6-5|-|few|TRBJ2-2
TGTGCCAGCAGTTACTTGCTCGGCGGGGAGCTGTTTTTT
CASSYLLGGELFF
>TRBV5-1|TRBD2|few|TRBJ2-3
TGCGCCAGCAGCTTGCGGGAGGCGGCCTTCACAGATACGCAGTATTTT
CASSLREAAFTDTQYF
>TRBV29-1|-|-|TRBJ2-5
TGCAGCGTTGAAATTCTAGGACCCCTTTGGGGAGAGACCCAGTACTTC
CSVEILGPLWGETQYF
>TRBV6-1|TRBD1|few|TRBJ1-3
TGTGCCAGCAGCAAACTCCCACCAACAGGGGGCTTTGGAAACACCATATATTTT
CASSKLPPTGGFGNTIYF
>TRBV12-3/TRBV12-4|-|many|TRBJ2-7
TGTGCCAGCAGTTTAACCTACGAGCAGTACTTC
CASSLTYEQYF
>TRBV28|-|many|TRBJ2-7
TGTGCCAGCCGAACGGGCCTTTCGGGGCAGTACTTC
CASRTGLSGQYF
>TRBV9|-|many|TRBJ2-1
TGTGCCAGCAGCCCGAACCCAACTGGAAGCTCCTACAATGAGCAGTTCTTC
CASSPNPTGSSYNEQFF
>TRBV4-1|-|-|TRBJ1-1
TGCGCCAGCAGCCAAGGACAGGATCTGAACACTGAAGCTTTCTTT
CASSQGQDLNTEAFF
>TRBV29-1|-|many|TRBJ2-3
TGCAGCGATACGCGGGCCACGGATACGCAGTATTTT
CSDTRATDTQYF
>TRBV5-1|TRBD2|-|TRBJ2-1
TGCGCCAGCAGCTTGGCCATAGCGGGAGGGCCGGGCAATGAGCAGTTCTTC
CASSLAIAGGPGNEQFF
>TRBV5-5|TRBD1|few|TRBJ1-4
TGTGCCAGCACCTTAACCTCCGGGACAGCTAATGAAAAACTGTTTTTT
CASTLTSGTANEKLFF
>TRBV12-3/TRBV12-4|TRBD2|few|TRBJ2-7
TGTGCCAGCAGGTTAACTAGCGGGAGGCAGTACTTC
CASRLTSGRQYF
>TRBV5-4|TRBD2|few|TRBJ2-3
TGTGCCAGCAGCCCCGGGACTAGCGGGAACACAGATACGCAGTATTTT
CASSPGTSGNTDTQYF
>TRBV27|TRBD2|few|TRBJ2-1
TGTGCCACCGCCCGGGACTACCACAATGAGCAGTTCTTC
CATARDYHNEQFF
>TRBV29-1|TRBD2|few|TRBJ2-1
TGCAGCGTTGAACTAGGAGCGCGGGACTATAATAATGAGCAGTTCTTC
CSVELGARDYNNEQFF
>TRBV29-1|-|few|TRBJ2-7
TGCAGCGCCGCACCAGGTCCCGGTGAGCAGTACTTC
CSAAPGPGEQYF
>TRBV5-5|-|few|TRBJ1-2
TGTGCCAGCAGCTTCCAGGGGATGAACTATGGCTACACCTTC
CASSFQGMNYGYTF
>TRBV12-3/TRBV12-4|-|many|TRBJ1-1
TGTGCCAGCAGTTTAATGGGCAACTTGAACACTGAAGCTTTCTTT
CASSLMGNLNTEAFF
>TRBV4-2|TRBD2|-|TRBJ2-7
TGTGCCAGCAGCCATGAGTGGACTAGCGGAGCCTACGAGCAGTACTTC
CASSHEWTSGAYEQYF